A single sample is the source of the 8 T cell receptor beta chains below, sequenced in a study of identical twins. TCRdb used MiXCR to reprocess the 5' RACE reads, holding one entry per CDR3 protein. The sample includes over 200,000 distinct CDR3 sequences, about 6.7% seen only once; the top ten take approximately 15%. The sample was also linked to a second study, of T cells expressing NK-cell markers.

Sequenced material: CD8+ T cells sorted from blood. The receptors were gathered from a woman aged 18 to 35 in good health.

The V and J genes are TRBV20-1 and TRBJ2-4; D not certain. Trimming took 0 bases from V and 1 from J, leaving 10 bases between them. Per the germline V gene, CDR1 is DFQATT and CDR2 is SNEGSKA (reference sequence). The CDR3 extends over 15 amino acids. CDR3 region: CSAREVSSAKNIQYF. CDR3 in DNA: TGCAGTGCTAGAGAGGTATCCTCTGCCAAAAACATTCAGTACTTC.

The table lists this clonotype with many counts. This chain connects TRBV12-3 or TRBV12-4 to TRBJ2-3; no reliable D call. The ends were cut back, 3 bases at V and 0 bases at J, with 7 bases in the middle. The CDR3 runs to 14 residues. For the CDR3, the DNA is TGTGCCAGCAGTTTTTTCCAGAGCACAGATACGCAGTATTTT. It translates to CASSFFQSTDTQYF.

The CDR3 protein is CASSWTGRSDQPQHF. CDR3 DNA: TGTGCCAGCAGCTGGACAGGGCGGAGTGATCAGCCCCAGCATTTT. This chain connects TRBV7-2 to TRBJ1-5; TRBD1 aligns across 8 bases. In germline, CDR1 is SGHTA, CDR2 FQGNSA. This CDR3 spans 15 amino acids. V shed 4 bases, J shed 5 bases, and the junction held 7 bases outside the gene matches.

The chain has TRBV5-4 and TRBJ2-7, with TRBD2 matching over 12 bases. This CDR3 spans 15 amino acids. V was pared by 3 bases and J by 2 bases, with 3 bases of the junction left unmatched. Germline CDR1 is SGHNT and CDR2 is YYREEE (reference sequence). The CDR3 sequence is CASSSGLAGTYEQYF. The CDR3 DNA reads as TGTGCCAGCAGCTCCGGACTAGCGGGAACCTACGAGCAGTACTTC. Drawing the rest from reference TRBV5-4 and TRBJ2-7, the complete variable domain is ETGVTQSPTHLIKTRGQQVTLRCSSQSGHNTVSWYQQALGQGPQFIFQYYREEENGRGNFPPRFSGLQFPNYSSELNVNALELDDSALYLCASSSGLAGTYEQYFGPGTRLTVT.

This clonotype was counted only a few times. The rearrangement joins TRBV12-3 or TRBV12-4 to TRBJ1-6; D perhaps matches TRBD1 (6 bases). V dropped 5 bases and J dropped 7 bases, with 12 bases sitting between them. The CDR3 totals 14 residues. CDR3 region: CASSLGTSNSPLHF. The CDR3 DNA follows: TGTGCCAGCAGTCTCGGGACATCCAATTCACCCCTCCACTTT.

In its sample, this clonotype was seen many times. The chain combines TRBV11-3 with TRBJ2-2; D is uncertain. This CDR3 comprises 12 residues. Germline loops: CDR1 SGHNT, CDR2 YENEEA. The V gene lost 4 bases and the J gene lost 7 bases, with 7 bases spanning the gap. The CDR3 loop reads CASSSDIGELFF. The CDR3 DNA sequence: TGTGCCAGCAGCTCCGATATCGGGGAGCTGTTTTTT.

The J gene is TRBJ1-1, the V gene TRBV12-3 or TRBV12-4; perhaps TRBD1 as D (5 bases). The CDR3 is made up of 12 amino acids. Trimming pared 6 bases from V and 11 bases from J, leaving 16 bases between. CDR3 in DNA: TGTGCCAGCAGCACGGGGGGTGGTAAGGCTTTCTTT. Protein: CASSTGGGKAFF.

V and J are TRBV30 and TRBJ2-2; D is undetermined. The germline gives CDR1 GTSNPN, CDR2 SVGIG (reference sequence). V lost 8 bases to trimming and J lost 4 bases, with 14 bases between them. The CDR3 is 13 residues long. The CDR3 DNA follows: TGTGCCCGGACCCATCGAAGCACCGGGGAGCTGTTTTTT. Protein product: CARTHRSTGELFF.